This T cell receptor beta chain was documented in a study of T-cell reconstitution after alpha-beta-depleted transplantation in children. Unique molecular identifiers featured in how the TCRbeta library was prepared. TCRdb passed the PCR reads through MiXCR, listing each CDR3 protein once. The sample has roughly 500,000 distinct CDR3 sequences; 30% to 35% are singletons. This clonotype was counted only a few times. The CDR3 runs to 16 residues. Germline loops: CDR1 DFQATT, CDR2 SNEGSKA (reference sequence). The junction had 2 bases not matched to a gene; V was cut back by 0 bases and J by 1 base. This rearrangement joins TRBV20-1 to TRBJ2-2; 10 bases are shared with TRBD2. The specimen comprised PBMCs from the stem cell graft donor, sampled from the stem cell graft. The receptor was isolated from a human donor who donated a stem cell graft to a child with aplastic anemia. CDR3 loop: CSARDRTSGNTGELFF. The CDR3 nucleotides read TGCAGTGCTAGAGATAGGACTAGCGGGAACACCGGGGAGCTGTTTTTT.